This TCR beta chain was captured by sequencing in a study of OX40 agonist ivuxolimab in advanced cancers. Per germline, CDR1 SGHRS and CDR2 YFSETQ. The CDR3 loop spans 15 amino acids. Unmatched junction bases numbered 7, after V lost 2 bases and J lost 3 bases. Sequenced by immunoSEQ multiplex PCR; TCRdb stores in-frame clones only, minus some. The table includes some 60,000 clones, 80% to 95% detected once. The clonotype comes from an adult with an advanced solid tumor such as melanoma, head and neck, liver or kidney cancer. V is TRBV5-1 and J is TRBJ2-7, with 8 bases matching TRBD2. The specimen was CD4+ or CD8+ T cells sorted from blood, collected in a trial of the OX40 agonist ivuxolimab. The CDR3 spells CASSFEGLDYYEQYF. In DNA, the CDR3 is TGCGCCAGCAGCTTCGAGGGACTAGACTACTACGAGCAGTACTTC.